Listed below are T cell receptor beta chains from one sample, sequenced in a study of PD-L1 blockade in urothelial cancer. Repertoires were generated with immunoSEQ multiplex PCR, while TCRdb's copy carries only in-frame clones and drops some. The sample consists of 50,000 to 55,000 clones, 77% of them appearing once. The sample here was PBMCs, taken around atezolizumab (anti-PD-L1) treatment. These receptors came from a man in his 70s with urothelial cancer. Both conserved end residues are part of each CDR3. The D gene is left open where the match is weak. The size of a clone is reported for some rows only, either as once, few or many, or as a class for expanded clones.

abundance: NA; d_gene: TRBD1; j_gene: TRBJ1-3; v_gene: TRBV6-1; CDR3aa: CASGTGSTGNTIYF; CDR3nt: TGTGCCTCGGGGACAGGTTCCACTGGAAACACCATATATTTT
abundance: NA; d_gene: NA; j_gene: TRBJ2-1; v_gene: TRBV7-9; CDR3aa: CASSSRDYNEQFF; CDR3nt: TGTGCCAGCAGCTCACGGGATTACAATGAGCAGTTCTTC
abundance: NA; d_gene: TRBD1; j_gene: TRBJ1-1; v_gene: TRBV18; CDR3aa: CASSTDRVSTEAFF; CDR3nt: TGTGCCAGCTCAACTGACAGGGTGAGCACTGAAGCTTTCTTT
abundance: NA; d_gene: NA; j_gene: TRBJ2-7; v_gene: TRBV15; CDR3aa: CATSRDKQGSYEQYF; CDR3nt: TGTGCCACCAGCAGAGATAAACAGGGCTCCTACGAGCAGTACTTC
abundance: few; d_gene: TRBD1; j_gene: TRBJ2-7; v_gene: TRBV27; CDR3aa: CATVGQLPYEQYF; CDR3nt: TGTGCCACCGTGGGACAGCTACCCTACGAGCAGTACTTC
abundance: NA; d_gene: NA; j_gene: TRBJ1-1; v_gene: TRBV7-2; CDR3aa: CASSSTSGSTEAFF; CDR3nt: TGTGCCAGCAGCTCCACCTCGGGGTCCACTGAAGCTTTCTTT
abundance: few; d_gene: TRBD1; j_gene: TRBJ1-1; v_gene: TRBV2; CDR3aa: CASRALTGINTEAFF; CDR3nt: TGTGCCAGCAGGGCACTGACAGGGATTAACACTGAAGCTTTCTTT
abundance: NA; d_gene: TRBD2; j_gene: TRBJ2-1; v_gene: TRBV5-5; CDR3aa: CASSPRGLAGAHEQFF; CDR3nt: TGTGCCAGCAGCCCGAGAGGACTAGCGGGAGCCCATGAGCAGTTCTTC
abundance: NA; d_gene: NA; j_gene: TRBJ1-4; v_gene: TRBV6-1; CDR3aa: CASSARGFREKLFF; CDR3nt: TGTGCCAGCAGCGCTCGAGGGTTTAGGGAAAAACTGTTTTTT
abundance: NA; d_gene: TRBD1; j_gene: TRBJ2-1; v_gene: TRBV7-3; CDR3aa: CASSSNPSRTGGSSNEQFF; CDR3nt: TGTGCCAGCAGCTCGAACCCGTCCAGGACAGGCGGCTCTAGCAATGAGCAGTTCTTC
abundance: NA; d_gene: TRBD2; j_gene: TRBJ2-3; v_gene: TRBV5-1; CDR3aa: CASSLGLETDTQYF; CDR3nt: TGCGCCAGCAGCCTCGGACTAGAAACAGATACGCAGTATTTT
abundance: NA; d_gene: NA; j_gene: TRBJ2-4; v_gene: TRBV7-3; CDR3aa: CASSWGSPKNIQYF; CDR3nt: TGTGCCAGCAGCTGGGGCTCACCCAAAAACATTCAGTACTTC
abundance: few; d_gene: TRBD2; j_gene: TRBJ2-2; v_gene: TRBV27; CDR3aa: CASSWTSGGAFSNTGELFF; CDR3nt: TGTGCCAGCAGTTGGACTAGCGGGGGCGCGTTTTCGAACACCGGGGAGCTGTTTTTT
abundance: NA; d_gene: TRBD1; j_gene: TRBJ2-2; v_gene: TRBV12-5; CDR3aa: CASGLRQGASGELFF; CDR3nt: TGTGCTAGTGGTCTAAGACAGGGTGCGAGCGGGGAGCTGTTTTTT
abundance: NA; d_gene: TRBD2; j_gene: TRBJ2-3; v_gene: TRBV5-1; CDR3aa: CASSLKISGRPRGDTQYF; CDR3nt: TGCGCCAGCAGCTTGAAGATTAGCGGGAGGCCCAGGGGGGATACGCAGTATTTT
abundance: NA; d_gene: TRBD1; j_gene: TRBJ1-4; v_gene: TRBV6-5; CDR3aa: CATAPGQPNEKLFF; CDR3nt: TGTGCCACCGCCCCGGGACAGCCTAATGAAAAACTGTTTTTT
abundance: NA; d_gene: NA; j_gene: TRBJ1-1; v_gene: TRBV4-3; CDR3aa: CASSQDAGGSGTEAFF; CDR3nt: TGCGCCAGCAGCCAAGATGCCGGCGGAAGCGGCACTGAAGCTTTCTTT
abundance: NA; d_gene: NA; j_gene: TRBJ2-7; v_gene: TRBV5-6; CDR3aa: CASSNLEVAYEQYF; CDR3nt: TGTGCCAGCAGCAACTTAGAGGTAGCCTACGAGCAGTACTTC
abundance: NA; d_gene: TRBD1; j_gene: TRBJ1-4; v_gene: TRBV6-5; CDR3aa: CASSSRTGGNEKLFF; CDR3nt: TGTGCCAGCAGTTCTCGGACAGGGGGTAATGAAAAACTGTTTTTT
abundance: once; d_gene: NA; j_gene: TRBJ1-5; v_gene: TRBV10-3; CDR3aa: CAISDVLGQPQHF; CDR3nt: TGTGCCATCAGTGATGTACTAGGTCAGCCCCAGCATTTT
abundance: NA; d_gene: NA; j_gene: TRBJ2-7; v_gene: TRBV28; CDR3aa: CASRYTGNYEQYF; CDR3nt: TGTGCCAGCAGGTATACAGGGAACTACGAGCAGTACTTC
abundance: NA; d_gene: TRBD1; j_gene: TRBJ2-2; v_gene: TRBV27; CDR3aa: CASSFTGAGTGELFF; CDR3nt: TGTGCCAGCAGTTTCACAGGGGCGGGCACCGGGGAGCTGTTTTTT
abundance: NA; d_gene: TRBD1; j_gene: TRBJ2-7; v_gene: TRBV12-5; CDR3aa: CASGTGTGAREQYF; CDR3nt: TGTGCTAGTGGGACCGGGACAGGGGCGAGGGAGCAGTACTTC
abundance: NA; d_gene: TRBD1; j_gene: TRBJ1-1; v_gene: TRBV2; CDR3aa: CASPTRQGETMNTEAFF; CDR3nt: TGTGCCAGCCCTACTCGACAGGGGGAGACGATGAACACTGAAGCTTTCTTT
abundance: few; d_gene: NA; j_gene: TRBJ2-7; v_gene: TRBV6-5; CDR3aa: CASSPGMWGSYEQYF; CDR3nt: TGTGCCAGCAGTCCAGGGATGTGGGGCTCCTACGAGCAGTACTTC
abundance: NA; d_gene: TRBD1; j_gene: TRBJ2-3; v_gene: TRBV4-1; CDR3aa: CASSHDSPGQGKDTQYF; CDR3nt: TGCGCCAGCAGCCACGATTCCCCGGGACAGGGGAAAGATACGCAGTATTTT
abundance: few; d_gene: TRBD1; j_gene: TRBJ2-1; v_gene: TRBV5-1; CDR3aa: CASGPPGQGGSGQFF; CDR3nt: TGCGCCAGCGGACCTCCGGGACAGGGAGGATCCGGGCAGTTCTTC
abundance: once; d_gene: TRBD1; j_gene: TRBJ1-2; v_gene: TRBV19; CDR3aa: CASSNYRGTSIYGYTF; CDR3nt: TGTGCCAGTAGTAATTACAGGGGGACGTCTATCTATGGCTACACCTTC
abundance: NA; d_gene: TRBD2; j_gene: TRBJ2-5; v_gene: TRBV5-5; CDR3aa: CASARTSGGQETQYF; CDR3nt: TGTGCCAGCGCACGGACTAGCGGGGGACAAGAGACCCAGTACTTC
abundance: few; d_gene: TRBD2; j_gene: TRBJ2-5; v_gene: TRBV27; CDR3aa: CASSPSNRPGGTQYF; CDR3nt: TGTGCCAGCAGTCCCTCTAATAGGCCGGGAGGGACCCAGTACTTC
abundance: once; d_gene: TRBD1; j_gene: TRBJ2-7; v_gene: TRBV5-1; CDR3aa: CASSFRDRAEQYF; CDR3nt: TGCGCCAGCAGCTTCCGGGACAGAGCCGAGCAGTACTTC
abundance: NA; d_gene: NA; j_gene: TRBJ1-1; v_gene: TRBV5-1; CDR3aa: CASSKQTMNTEAFF; CDR3nt: TGCGCCAGCAGCAAACAGACTATGAACACTGAAGCTTTCTTT
abundance: NA; d_gene: NA; j_gene: TRBJ2-7; v_gene: TRBV6-6; CDR3aa: CASRSGQSYEQYF; CDR3nt: TGTGCCAGCAGGTCAGGACAGAGCTACGAGCAGTACTTC
abundance: NA; d_gene: NA; j_gene: TRBJ2-7; v_gene: TRBV15; CDR3aa: CATSRAEGSSYEQYF; CDR3nt: TGTGCCACCAGCAGAGCGGAGGGAAGCTCCTACGAGCAGTACTTC
abundance: NA; d_gene: TRBD2; j_gene: TRBJ2-1; v_gene: TRBV19; CDR3aa: CASSTGTSGSNEQFF; CDR3nt: TGTGCCAGTAGTACCGGGACTAGCGGGAGTAATGAGCAGTTCTTC
abundance: NA; d_gene: NA; j_gene: TRBJ2-2; v_gene: TRBV27; CDR3aa: CASSLAFSGGELFF; CDR3nt: TGTGCCAGCAGTTTAGCCTTCTCGGGTGGGGAGCTGTTTTTT
abundance: NA; d_gene: TRBD1; j_gene: TRBJ1-2; v_gene: TRBV10-3; CDR3aa: CAISEQTGTAMGYTF; CDR3nt: TGTGCCATCAGTGAGCAAACCGGGACAGCGATGGGCTACACCTTC
abundance: NA; d_gene: NA; j_gene: TRBJ2-3; v_gene: TRBV11-3; CDR3aa: CASSLVGPRGGLVTDTQYF; CDR3nt: TGTGCCAGCAGCTTAGTAGGACCTAGGGGGGGCCTTGTCACAGATACGCAGTATTTT
abundance: NA; d_gene: TRBD1; j_gene: TRBJ2-5; v_gene: TRBV5-1; CDR3aa: CASSFGQAQETQYF; CDR3nt: TGCGCCAGCAGCTTTGGACAGGCCCAAGAGACCCAGTACTTC
abundance: NA; d_gene: TRBD1; j_gene: TRBJ2-1; v_gene: TRBV27; CDR3aa: CASSYRGRYNEQFF; CDR3nt: TGTGCCAGCAGCTACAGGGGTAGGTACAATGAGCAGTTCTTC
abundance: once; d_gene: TRBD1; j_gene: TRBJ2-7; v_gene: TRBV6-6; CDR3aa: CASSSRDSLPYEQYF; CDR3nt: TGTGCCAGCAGTAGCCGGGACAGCCTCCCCTACGAGCAGTACTTC